Following are 16 T cell receptor beta chains from one sample sequenced in a study of T cell changes during pregnancy in multiple sclerosis. The assay was immunoSEQ multiplex PCR, and TCRdb's table has in-frame clones only and misses some. The sample has approximately 50,000 clones; roughly nine tenths are singletons. Sample: CD8+ T cells from peripheral blood mononuclear cells, taken after pregnancy. The receptors derive from a female donor with multiple sclerosis, enrolled in a pregnancy study.

This chain uses TRBV30 with TRBJ2-7; TRBD1 aligns across 9 bases. CDR1 GTSNPN and CDR2 SVGIG come from the germline V gene (reference sequence). V dropped 4 bases and J dropped 4; count of bases not matched to a gene: 11. CDR3 length: 15 residues. The CDR3 DNA is TGTGCCTGGACCCCAGGGGGGACAGGGCTGTACGAGCAGTACTTC. Its translation is CAWTPGGTGLYEQYF.

The V gene is TRBV20-1, the J gene TRBJ1-2; 7 positions agree with TRBD1. CDR3 length equals 11 residues. The V and J ends lost 1 base and 12 bases, in that order; junction bases with no gene match: 5. Germline CDR1 reads DFQATT; CDR2 reads SNEGSKA (reference sequence). In DNA form, the CDR3 reads TGCAGTGCTAGAGTAGACAGGGCTGACACCTTC. Its translation: CSARVDRADTF.

The chain is built from TRBV29-1 and TRBJ1-2, with 7 nucleotides matching TRBD1. V was pared by 7 bases and J by 0 bases, with 14 bases of the junction left unmatched. CDR1 is SQVTM and CDR2 is ANQGSEA in the germline V gene. This CDR3 has 16 amino acids. Here the CDR3 DNA reads TGCAGCGCCTTAGCGGGGGACAGCACCTCTAACTATGGCTACACCTTC. This gives the protein CSALAGDSTSNYGYTF.

This clone was picked up one time. The chain has TRBV7-2 and TRBJ1-1; the D is unclear. There are 16 residues in the CDR3. Germline V gene data show CDR1 as SGHTA and CDR2 as FQGNSA. Trimming removed 0 bases at V and 7 bases at J, with 18 bases between. CDR3 in amino acids: CASSLAPHPPGGEAFF. The CDR3 nucleotides read TGTGCCAGCAGCTTAGCGCCTCACCCCCCGGGAGGTGAAGCTTTCTTT.

The V gene is TRBV5-6, the J gene TRBJ1-2, with TRBD1 matching 7 bases. V dropped 0 bases and J dropped 7; count of bases not matched to a gene: 3. CDR1 and CDR2 (germline): SGHDT, YYEEEE. This CDR3 comprises 13 residues. The CDR3 DNA is TGTGCCAGCAGCTTGGGAGGGGGCTCTGGCTACACCTTC. Its translation is CASSLGGGSGYTF.

This clone was observed a single time. V gene TRBV30 combines with J gene TRBJ1-2; 8 bases agree with TRBD1. The germline CDR1 and CDR2 sequences are GTSNPN and SVGIG (reference sequence). This CDR3 is built from 15 residues. With 3 bases clipped from V and 3 bases from J, the junction kept 9 bases outside the gene matches. This CDR3 reads CAWSLTGVVDYGYTF. CDR3 nucleotides: TGTGCCTGGAGCCTGACAGGGGTCGTAGACTATGGCTACACCTTC.

The chain combines TRBV19 with TRBJ1-5, with 7 bases that match TRBD1. Germline V CDR1 and CDR2: LNHDA, SQIVND (reference sequence). The trim removed 6 bases at V and 3 bases at J, leaving 5 bases unmatched. The CDR3 has 14 amino acids. CDR3 nucleotides: TGTGCCAGTAGGCCGACAGGGAACAATCAGCCCCAGCATTTT. It translates to CASRPTGNNQPQHF.

This chain uses TRBV12-5 with TRBJ2-7; the match to TRBD1 covers 9 bases. Germline values: CDR1 LGHNT, CDR2 FRNRAP. The ends lost 1 base at V and 1 base at J; junction bases unmatched: 2. The CDR3 runs 15 residues. The CDR3 is CASGLEGTGSYEQYF. The CDR3 DNA follows: TGTGCTAGTGGTTTGGAAGGGACAGGGTCCTACGAGCAGTACTTC.

The chain has TRBV10-3 and TRBJ1-1; TRBD1 is a possible D gene (6 bases). The CDR3 runs to 15 residues. Trimming left V 6 bases short and J 0 bases short, with 14 bases between. Germline CDR1 reads ENHRY; CDR2 reads SYGVKD. CDR3 in DNA: TGTGCCATCAGACAAACGGACAGCTTGAACACTGAAGCTTTCTTT. It specifies CAIRQTDSLNTEAFF.

The chain couples TRBV27 to TRBJ2-2; a possible D gene is TRBD1 (5 bases). This CDR3 has 18 amino acids. Germline V gives CDR1 MNHEY, CDR2 SMNVEV (reference sequence). V was clipped by 1 base and J by 1 base, with 16 bases between them. The CDR3 DNA reads TGTGCCAGCAGTTTATACCGCCCAGGGTTCGTGAACACCGGGGAGCTGTTTTTT. It translates to CASSLYRPGFVNTGELFF.

The chain is built from TRBV27 and TRBJ2-7; TRBD1 matches at 8 bases. Germline V gene lookup returns CDR1 MNHEY and CDR2 SMNVEV (reference sequence). J gave up 7 bases and V 6 bases, and 8 bases lay outside the gene matches. The CDR3 contains 13 residues. The DNA for the CDR3 is TGTGCCAGCAGGCTTATACAGGGGGAAGAGCAGTACTTC. This gives the protein CASRLIQGEEQYF.

This rearrangement joins TRBV27 to TRBJ2-1; the match to TRBD1 covers 7 bases. Germline V CDR1 and CDR2: MNHEY, SMNVEV (reference sequence). This CDR3 is built from 15 residues. The junction had 10 bases not matched to a gene; V was cut back by 2 bases and J by 9 bases. The CDR3 DNA is TGTGCCAGCAGTTTACCCTCGACAGGGTTTGGTGAGCAGTTCTTC. This codes for CASSLPSTGFGEQFF.

The V gene is TRBV6-1, the J gene TRBJ2-7, with 8 nucleotides matching TRBD1. The V gene's germline CDR1 is MNHNS and CDR2 SASEGT. This CDR3 is built from 14 residues. Trimming at V came to 8 bases and at J to 3 bases, leaving 9 bases not matched to a gene. For the CDR3, the DNA is TGTGCCAGCGGGCGATCGACAGGGGACTACGAGCAGTACTTC. It translates to CASGRSTGDYEQYF.

This chain connects TRBV19 to TRBJ1-4; TRBD1 might be the D (5 bases). CDR1 LNHDA and CDR2 SQIVND come from the germline V gene (reference sequence). V shed 5 bases and J shed 0 bases, with 28 bases lying between them. The CDR3 contains 21 residues. The CDR3 DNA follows: TGTGCCAGTAGTCTCCACGGCGGGACGTCCTGGGGGAATGCAACTAATGAAAAACTGTTTTTT. Translation: CASSLHGGTSWGNATNEKLFF. Using reference TRBV19 and TRBJ1-4 for the parts outside the CDR3, the full variable domain is DGGITQSPKYLFRKEGQNVTLSCEQNLNHDAMYWYRQDPGQGLRLIYYSQIVNDFQKGDIAEGYSVSREKKESFPLTVTSAQKNPTAFYLCASSLHGGTSWGNATNEKLFFGSGTQLSVL.

The chain carries TRBV10-3 and TRBJ2-7, with D tentatively TRBD1 (8 bases). Between the trimmed V and J ends, which lost 3 bases and 4 bases, there was a span of 16 bases. Germline values: CDR1 ENHRY, CDR2 SYGVKD. The CDR3 is made up of 15 amino acids. The chain's CDR3 is CAISDLDREGYEQYF. The DNA for the CDR3 is TGTGCCATCAGTGATTTGGACAGGGAGGGGTACGAGCAGTACTTC.

The chain employs TRBV4-1 and TRBJ2-7; 7 bases agree with TRBD1. The CDR3 has 15 amino acids. Germline loops: CDR1 MGHRA, CDR2 YSYEKL. V was clipped by 3 bases and J by 2 bases; unmatched bases: 7. CDR3 sequence (DNA): TGCGCCAGCAGCCATCCACAGGGGCTGGCCTACGAGCAGTACTTC. Protein product: CASSHPQGLAYEQYF.